A selection of T cell receptor beta chains follows, all from one sample in a study of cytomegalovirus exposure and HLA in healthy donors. The assay was immunoSEQ multiplex PCR, and TCRdb's table has in-frame clones only and misses some. Of 120,000 or so clones detected, around three quarters appear once; the ten largest clones hold 1% to 1.5%. Material for sequencing was PBMCs. The receptors were gathered from a woman in her 30s in good health and CMV-seronegative. Each CDR3 is given with its conserved first and last residue. D genes are given only for firm matches. The listing skips clone size in some rows; elsewhere it reads once, few, many or a size class.

len,d_gene,v_gene,j_gene,abundance,CDR3aa,CDR3nt
15,NA,TRBV6-1,TRBJ1-4,few,CASNNHWSILEKLFF,TGTGCCAGCAACAACCACTGGAGTATTTTGGAAAAACTGTTTTTT
12,TRBD1,TRBV29-1,TRBJ1-2,NA,CSVRDRGDGYTF,TGCAGCGTTCGGGACAGGGGGGATGGCTACACCTTC
14,TRBD1,TRBV29-1,TRBJ2-7,NA,CSGASDRGRNDQYF,TGCAGCGGTGCCTCTGACAGGGGGAGAAACGACCAGTACTTC
15,NA,TRBV7-2,TRBJ1-2,NA,CASSFKGQGSYGYTF,TGTGCCAGCAGCTTTAAAGGCCAGGGTAGCTATGGCTACACCTTC
14,NA,TRBV7-2,TRBJ2-7,NA,CASSLVVTPYEQYF,TGTGCCAGCAGCTTAGTAGTTACCCCCTACGAGCAGTACTTC
14,NA,TRBV6-5,TRBJ1-6,NA,CATHLGGYNSPLHF,TGTGCCACTCATCTGGGGGGTTATAATTCACCCCTCCACTTT
15,TRBD1,TRBV11-2,TRBJ2-6,NA,CASSFTGVGANVLTF,TGTGCCAGCAGCTTCACAGGGGTTGGGGCCAACGTCCTGACTTTC
14,NA,TRBV30,TRBJ1-1,NA,CAWSVHRLNTEAFF,TGTGCCTGGAGTGTACACAGGTTGAACACTGAAGCTTTCTTT
16,TRBD2,TRBV7-6,TRBJ2-1,NA,CASSLATSGSRDEQFF,TGTGCCAGCAGCTTAGCAACTAGCGGGAGTAGGGATGAGCAGTTCTTC
15,TRBD1,TRBV6-1,TRBJ1-5,few,CASSEGQGSNQPQHF,TGTGCCAGCAGTGAGGGACAGGGGAGCAATCAGCCCCAGCATTTT
17,NA,TRBV5-4,TRBJ2-1,NA,CASSLGRQWSSYNEQFF,TGTGCCAGCAGCTTGGGTAGGCAATGGAGCTCCTACAATGAGCAGTTCTTC
13,TRBD1,TRBV5-1,TRBJ2-3,NA,CASGEQGPDTQYF,TGCGCCAGCGGCGAACAGGGGCCCGATACGCAGTATTTT
16,TRBD1,TRBV7-9,TRBJ2-7,NA,CASSLDPGQGRYEQYF,TGTGCCAGCAGCTTAGACCCAGGACAGGGGCGGTACGAGCAGTACTTC
14,NA,TRBV6-1,TRBJ2-7,NA,CASSGQVIGYEQYF,TGTGCCAGCAGTGGACAGGTCATTGGCTACGAGCAGTACTTC
16,TRBD1,TRBV7-9,TRBJ2-1,NA,CASSLGTGAPYNEQFF,TGTGCCAGCAGCTTGGGTACAGGGGCCCCCTACAATGAGCAGTTCTTC
17,TRBD1,TRBV28,TRBJ1-2,NA,CASSLVGQGTSGYGYTF,TGTGCCAGCAGTTTAGTAGGACAGGGGACGTCTGGTTATGGCTACACCTTC
13,TRBD1,TRBV7-3,TRBJ1-1,few,CASSFGTGTEAFF,TGTGCCAGCAGCTTCGGGACAGGCACTGAAGCTTTCTTT
15,NA,TRBV9,TRBJ1-3,once,CASSPGGAAGNTIYF,TGTGCCAGCAGCCCTGGGGGGGCGGCAGGAAACACCATATATTTT
15,TRBD1,TRBV6-5,TRBJ1-2,NA,CASRNGQAPNYGYTF,TGTGCCAGCAGGAACGGACAGGCCCCTAACTATGGCTACACCTTC
13,TRBD1,TRBV6-1,TRBJ1-5,NA,CASISTGVQPQHF,TGTGCCAGCATTTCGACAGGGGTTCAGCCCCAGCATTTT
14,NA,TRBV6-5,TRBJ1-5,few,CASSKAGGNQPQHF,TGTGCCAGCAGTAAAGCGGGGGGAAATCAGCCCCAGCATTTT
17,NA,TRBV4-3,TRBJ2-5,NA,CASSQGRDGSVQETQYF,TGCGCCAGCAGCCAGGGGCGGGACGGTAGCGTTCAAGAGACCCAGTACTTC
15,TRBD2,TRBV18,TRBJ2-1,NA,CASSPPSGGYNEQFF,TGTGCCAGCTCACCACCTAGCGGGGGGTATAATGAGCAGTTCTTC
15,TRBD1,TRBV18,TRBJ1-6,NA,CASSQLTGPNSPLHF,TGTGCCAGCTCACAACTGACAGGGCCCAATTCACCCCTCCACTTT
14,NA,TRBV7-2,TRBJ1-1,few,CASSPRPGRTEAFF,TGTGCCAGCAGCCCACGTCCGGGGAGAACTGAAGCTTTCTTT
15,TRBD1,TRBV25-1,TRBJ2-3,NA,CASSPRQGGTDTQYF,TGTGCCAGCAGTCCGAGACAGGGGGGGACAGATACGCAGTATTTT
16,TRBD2,TRBV9,TRBJ2-1,NA,CASSRTAGVTVDEQFF,TGTGCCAGCAGCCGTACAGCGGGAGTCACGGTAGATGAGCAGTTCTTC
13,TRBD1,TRBV7-8,TRBJ2-7,NA,CASSVGQSYEQYF,TGTGCCAGCAGCGTGGGACAGTCCTACGAGCAGTACTTC
20,TRBD2,TRBV2,TRBJ2-7,few,CASSPLLAGNSGGVSYEQYF,TGTGCCAGCAGTCCTCTCCTAGCGGGAAATTCCGGAGGGGTATCCTACGAGCAGTACTTC
15,NA,TRBV7-2,TRBJ2-2,NA,CASSLAGTSTGELFF,TGTGCCAGCAGCTTAGCGGGGACAAGCACCGGGGAGCTGTTTTTT
13,NA,TRBV7-8,TRBJ1-5,once,CASSLERDQPQHF,TGTGCCAGCAGCTTAGAGAGGGATCAGCCCCAGCATTTT
16,TRBD2,TRBV7-7,TRBJ2-1,NA,CASSLGLAGGGNEQFF,TGTGCCAGCAGCTTAGGACTAGCGGGGGGAGGAAATGAGCAGTTCTTC
13,TRBD1,TRBV28,TRBJ1-2,NA,CASSEQGREGYTF,TGTGCCAGCAGCGAACAGGGGCGTGAAGGCTACACCTTC
15,TRBD1,TRBV4-3,TRBJ1-2,NA,CASSQGTGANYGYTF,TGCGCCAGCAGCCAAGGGACAGGGGCCAACTATGGCTACACCTTC
13,TRBD1,TRBV5-4,TRBJ1-1,NA,CASSRQGDTEAFF,TGTGCCAGCAGCCGACAGGGGGACACTGAAGCTTTCTTT
16,NA,TRBV5-1,TRBJ1-1,NA,CASSSNLRGENTEAFF,TGCGCCAGCAGCTCAAACCTCCGGGGGGAGAACACTGAAGCTTTCTTT
17,NA,TRBV29-1,TRBJ2-1,NA,CSVPLVQGERYYNEQFF,TGCAGCGTCCCACTGGTACAGGGCGAACGGTACTACAATGAGCAGTTCTTC
15,NA,TRBV30,TRBJ2-3,NA,CAWSVPRGNTDTQYF,TGTGCCTGGAGTGTACCTAGGGGGAACACAGATACGCAGTATTTT
12,NA,TRBV27,TRBJ1-1,NA,CASSQGFTEAFF,TGTGCCAGCAGCCAGGGTTTCACTGAAGCTTTCTTT
15,TRBD1,TRBV6-1,TRBJ2-7,NA,CASSEFRGPAYEQYF,TGTGCCAGCAGTGAATTCAGGGGGCCCGCCTACGAGCAGTACTTC
15,TRBD2,TRBV7-2,TRBJ2-1,few,CASSLRREGLNEQFF,TGTGCCAGCAGCTTACGGCGGGAGGGACTGAATGAGCAGTTCTTC
15,NA,TRBV4-1,TRBJ2-3,NA,CASSQDRGSADTQYF,TGCGCCAGCAGCCAGGATCGGGGGAGTGCAGATACGCAGTATTTT
13,NA,TRBV4-1,TRBJ1-1,few,CASSPLINTEAFF,TGCGCCAGCAGCCCTCTAATTAACACTGAAGCTTTCTTT
18,TRBD1,TRBV13,TRBJ2-3,NA,CASSSYNWTGRGTDTQYF,TGTGCCAGCAGCTCATATAACTGGACAGGCCGAGGCACAGATACGCAGTATTTT
17,NA,TRBV7-9,TRBJ2-2,NA,CASSSSRTTAHAGELFF,TGTGCCAGCAGCTCTAGTAGGACGACAGCTCATGCCGGGGAGCTGTTTTTT